Shown below are 27 T cell receptor beta chains from a single sample sequenced in a study of T cell clones after liver transplantation. The method was immunoSEQ multiplex PCR; TCRdb's version includes in-frame clones alone and lacks a portion of them. The sample has some 80,000 clones; roughly 80% are singletons. The starting material was CD4+ T cells from blood, obtained around 42 months after liver transplant. The receptors were gathered from a human patient who received a liver transplant. The graft donor may have contributed some T cells.

This chain uses TRBV2 with TRBJ2-2; possible D gene TRBD1, 6 bases. This CDR3 contains 16 residues. V was trimmed by 6 bases and J by 0 bases, leaving 14 bases between them. CDR1 is SNHLY, CDR2 FYNNEI, per germline. CDR3 sequence (DNA): TGTGCCAGCAGGACTGGACAGCCATCGAACACCGGGGAGCTGTTTTTT. It encodes CASRTGQPSNTGELFF.

The rearrangement links TRBV28 to TRBJ1-3; D call uncertain. Trimming removed 3 bases at V and 0 bases at J, with 18 bases between. The CDR3 extends over 18 amino acids. Germline CDR1 reads MDHEN; CDR2 reads SYDVKM. CDR3 loop: CASSLLYTGYSSGNTIYF. For the CDR3, the DNA is TGTGCCAGCAGTTTGCTTTACACGGGGTATTCCTCTGGAAACACCATATATTTT. Full variable domain (missing parts from reference TRBV28 and TRBJ1-3): DVKVTQSSRYLVKRTGEKVFLECVQDMDHENMFWYRQDPGLGLRLIYFSYDVKMKEKGDIPEGYSVSREKKERFSLILESASTNQTSMYLCASSLLYTGYSSGNTIYFGEGSWLTVV.

The chain is built from TRBV7-9 and TRBJ1-4; D remains ambiguous. The germline V gene has CDR1 SEHNR and CDR2 FQNEAQ (reference sequence). This CDR3 region has 14 residues. The V gene lost 4 bases and the J gene lost 4 bases, with 10 bases spanning the gap. The CDR3 loop is CASSSTELNEKLFF. CDR3 DNA: TGTGCCAGCAGCTCTACAGAACTTAATGAAAAACTGTTTTTT.

This clone has just a few counts. The chain uses TRBV28 and TRBJ1-1; a possible D gene is TRBD1 (6 bases). Germline V gene data show CDR1 as MDHEN and CDR2 as SYDVKM. V lost 3 bases to trimming and J lost 11 bases, with 13 bases between them. The CDR3 contains 12 residues. CDR3 sequence (DNA): TGTGCCAGCAGTTTCCCGCGACAGGTGGCTTTCTTT. Protein: CASSFPRQVAFF.

The gene calls are TRBV19 and TRBJ2-4, with D perhaps matching TRBD1 (5 bases). V was pared by 6 bases and J by 6 bases, with 15 bases between. The CDR3 length is 14 residues. Germline CDR1 is LNHDA and CDR2 is SQIVND (reference sequence). Here the CDR3 reads CASRKQEIGNIQYF. The CDR3 DNA sequence: TGTGCCAGTAGGAAACAGGAGATAGGAAACATTCAGTACTTC.

The CDR3, as DNA: TGTGCCAGCAGCCAATATACAGATCAGCCCCAGCATTTT. It is translated as CASSQYTDQPQHF. The gene calls are TRBV11-2 and TRBJ1-5, with D unclear. V was trimmed by 5 bases and J by 5 bases, leaving 10 bases between them. The CDR3 runs to 13 residues. Looked up from germline, CDR1 is SGHAT and CDR2 is FQNNGV.

The rearrangement links TRBV6-6 to TRBJ2-7; tentative D call: TRBD1 (6 bases). Germline V gene data show CDR1 as MNHNY and CDR2 as SVGAGI (reference sequence). The CDR3 has 14 amino acids. Trimming shortened V by 8 bases and J by 0 bases, and 14 bases separated the two germline ends. The CDR3 reads CASPTGTCSYEQYF. The CDR3 DNA follows: TGTGCCAGCCCCACGGGGACATGCTCCTACGAGCAGTACTTC.

J is TRBJ1-2 and V is TRBV19; TRBD1 matches at 9 bases. V lost 6 bases and J lost 4; bases outside the gene matches: 6. The CDR3 loop spans 14 amino acids. CDR1 and CDR2 (germline): LNHDA, SQIVND (reference sequence). The CDR3 region is CASRGTGIRYGYTF. Here the CDR3 DNA reads TGTGCCAGTAGGGGGACAGGGATACGCTATGGCTACACCTTC.

The rearrangement joins TRBV15 to TRBJ2-4; D perhaps matches TRBD2 (6 bases). Germline CDR1 is LNHNV and CDR2 is YYDKDF (reference sequence). Trimming took off 0 bases at V and 1 base at J, with 16 bases between the two ends. There are 18 residues in the CDR3. CDR3 sequence reads: CATSRDYGGTRAKNIQYF. The CDR3, as DNA: TGTGCCACCAGCAGAGATTACGGAGGGACGAGGGCCAAAAACATTCAGTACTTC.

This sequence joins TRBV15 and TRBJ2-6; tentative D call: TRBD2 (7 bases). The CDR3 loop spans 19 amino acids. Germline-derived CDR1 and CDR2 are LNHNV and YYDKDF (reference sequence). V lost 3 bases and J lost 1, with 19 bases in between. The CDR3 region has the DNA TGTGCCACCAGCAGGGCGGGGGCGACTAGGGCGTCTGGGGCCAACGTCCTGACTTTC. Its protein product is CATSRAGATRASGANVLTF.

The gene calls are TRBV28 and TRBJ2-7, with D perhaps matching TRBD2 (5 bases). V was cut by 8 bases and J by 2 bases, with 10 bases left in between. From germline, CDR1 is MDHEN and CDR2 SYDVKM. CDR3 size: 12 residues. As DNA, the CDR3 is TGTGCCAGCGAAGGAGGAGCCTACGAGCAGTACTTC. Amino acid sequence: CASEGGAYEQYF. The entire variable domain, with the rest obtained from reference TRBV28 and TRBJ2-7, is as follows: DVKVTQSSRYLVKRTGEKVFLECVQDMDHENMFWYRQDPGLGLRLIYFSYDVKMKEKGDIPEGYSVSREKKERFSLILESASTNQTSMYLCASEGGAYEQYFGPGTRLTVT.

The CDR3 DNA is TGCGCCAGCAGCCCAGGAGGGACAGGGCGACGGAGTGAGCAGTTCTTC. Residues: CASSPGGTGRRSEQFF. The rearrangement links TRBV5-1 to TRBJ2-1; 9 bases align to TRBD1. The CDR3 has 16 residues. V dropped 4 bases and J dropped 9; count of bases not matched to a gene: 14. CDR1 and CDR2 (germline): SGHRS, YFSETQ.

The rearrangement uses TRBV4-1 and TRBJ2-5; D perhaps matches TRBD2 (5 bases). Per germline, CDR1 MGHRA and CDR2 YSYEKL. V lost 0 bases to trimming and J lost 5 bases, with 16 bases between them. The CDR3 has 16 residues. The CDR3 protein is CASSQDVVRVVETQYF. Here the CDR3 DNA reads TGCGCCAGCAGCCAAGATGTAGTGCGGGTAGTGGAGACCCAGTACTTC.

The count of this clone is one. This sequence joins TRBV5-1 and TRBJ1-3, with D tentatively TRBD1 (6 bases). The CDR3 runs 15 residues. Between the trimmed V and J ends, which lost 0 bases and 0 bases, there was a span of 7 bases. Germline V gene sequence: CDR1 SGHRS, CDR2 YFSETQ. The CDR3 reads CASSLEGGSGNTIYF. In nucleotides, the CDR3 is TGCGCCAGCAGCTTGGAAGGGGGCTCTGGAAACACCATATATTTT.

The chain carries TRBV19 and TRBJ2-1; TRBD2 agrees at 7 bases. The CDR3 length is 16 residues. V dropped 6 bases and J dropped 0; count of bases not matched to a gene: 8. From germline, CDR1 is LNHDA and CDR2 SQIVND (reference sequence). Here the CDR3 DNA reads TGTGCCAGTAGCTGGGGGGGGTATAGCTCCTACAATGAGCAGTTCTTC. Protein sequence: CASSWGGYSSYNEQFF.

The V and J genes are TRBV27 and TRBJ1-1, with D perhaps matching TRBD1 (5 bases). The germline CDR1 and CDR2 sequences are MNHEY and SMNVEV (reference sequence). Trimming shortened V by 2 bases and J by 4 bases, and 11 bases separated the two germline ends. The CDR3 consists of 14 residues. CDR3: CASSLNVQGTEAFF. CDR3 nucleotides: TGTGCCAGCAGTTTAAATGTTCAGGGCACTGAAGCTTTCTTT.

V is TRBV4-3 and J is TRBJ2-7; D is uncertain. The germline V and J ends were trimmed by 0 bases and 2 bases, with 14 bases remaining between them. Germline V gene data show CDR1 as LGHNA and CDR2 as YSLEER. This CDR3 has 16 amino acids. In DNA, the CDR3 is TGCGCCAGCAGCCAAGAATGGAAAGATTCCCCCTACGAGCAGTACTTC. It specifies CASSQEWKDSPYEQYF.

Details on this clone: The same CDR3 can be traced to other DNA sequences in this sample. V usage is TRBV6-5 and J usage is TRBJ1-5, with D possibly being TRBD1 (5 bases). CDR3 size: 14 residues. Germline-derived CDR1 and CDR2 are MNHEY and SVGAGI. The V end lost 4 bases, the J end lost 2 bases, and 9 bases lay between the germline ends. In DNA form, the CDR3 reads TGTGCCAGCAGTTCAAGGGGTGGCAATCAGCCCCAGCATTTT. It specifies CASSSRGGNQPQHF.

The chain has TRBV19 and TRBJ2-7; D remains unclear. The CDR3 is 16 residues long. Germline CDR1 reads LNHDA; CDR2 reads SQIVND (reference sequence). V was cut by 3 bases and J by 2 bases, with 17 bases left in between. CDR3 in amino acids: CASSIKSSAQTYEQYF. The CDR3 DNA reads as TGTGCCAGTAGTATTAAATCCAGCGCCCAAACCTACGAGCAGTACTTC.

The chain uses TRBV5-1 and TRBJ1-2; 9 nucleotides align to TRBD1. Per germline, CDR1 SGHRS and CDR2 YFSETQ. The CDR3 has 13 amino acids. The V gene end was trimmed by 3 bases and the J gene end by 8 bases; junction bases not matched to a gene: 5. The CDR3 reads CASSYNRGQGYTF. CDR3 coding DNA: TGCGCCAGCAGCTACAACAGGGGGCAAGGCTACACCTTC.

The genes are TRBV6-6 and TRBJ2-7, with 12 bases fitting TRBD2. The trim removed 2 bases at V and 4 bases at J, leaving 3 bases unmatched. The germline V gene encodes CDR1 MNHNY and CDR2 SVGAGI (reference sequence). The CDR3 has 15 amino acids. The CDR3 loop reads CASSYASGRGYEQYF. The DNA for the CDR3 is TGTGCCAGCAGTTACGCTAGCGGGAGGGGATACGAGCAGTACTTC.

This clone was picked up one time. The chain employs TRBV28 and TRBJ2-7, with D perhaps matching TRBD2 (5 bases). Germline-derived CDR1 and CDR2 are MDHEN and SYDVKM. Trimming removed 6 bases at V and 1 base at J, with 13 bases between. The CDR3 spans 14 residues. The CDR3 loop reads CASSRKSGSYEQYF. The CDR3, as DNA: TGTGCCAGCAGCCGGAAAAGCGGTTCCTACGAGCAGTACTTC.

A few counts support this clone. The CDR3 nucleotides are TGTGCCAGCTCCTCGTCGATTGTCACAGATACGCAGTATTTT. This encodes CASSSSIVTDTQYF. The chain links TRBV18 to TRBJ2-3; D gene ambiguous. The CDR3 has 14 amino acids. Germline CDR1 reads KGHSH; CDR2 reads LQKENI. The V gene lost 6 bases and the J gene lost 2 bases, with 12 bases spanning the gap.

This clone has more than one count but fewer than ten. The chain links TRBV28 to TRBJ2-7, with TRBD2 matching over 11 bases. V was pared by 1 base and J by 2 bases, with 7 bases of the junction left unmatched. CDR3 length: 17 residues. The germline CDR1 and CDR2 sequences are MDHEN and SYDVKM. CDR3 sequence (DNA): TGTGCCAGCAGTTTATACGGGGGACTAGCGGAGACCTACGAGCAGTACTTC. This codes for CASSLYGGLAETYEQYF.

The V call is TRBV28, the J call TRBJ2-5; perhaps TRBD1 as D (5 bases). This CDR3 has 13 residues. Germline assignment: CDR1 MDHEN and CDR2 SYDVKM. V lost 3 bases, J lost 5 bases, and 10 bases lay in between. CDR3 loop: CASSLKGAETQYF. The CDR3 nucleotides are TGTGCCAGCAGTTTGAAAGGGGCGGAGACCCAGTACTTC.

The CDR3: CASVGQGSNEQFF. The CDR3 nucleotides read TGTGCCAGCGTAGGACAGGGTTCCAATGAGCAGTTCTTC. This chain links TRBV2 with TRBJ2-1, with 8 bases that match TRBD1. Germline CDR1 and CDR2: SNHLY and FYNNEI. V was pared by 8 bases and J by 6 bases, with 6 bases of the junction left unmatched. CDR3 length equals 13 residues.

The rearrangement links TRBV5-1 to TRBJ2-1, with 10 bases fitting TRBD2. CDR1 and CDR2 (germline): SGHRS, YFSETQ. The CDR3 is 17 amino acids. The ends lost 0 bases at V and 0 bases at J; junction bases unmatched: 3. CDR3 nucleotide sequence: TGCGCCAGCAGCTTGGCAATAGCGGGAGGCTCCTACAATGAGCAGTTCTTC. Translating it yields CASSLAIAGGSYNEQFF.